The clone carrying this TCR beta chain was counted between two and nine times. What it recognizes is unknown. The data were obtained in a study of blood T cells in healthy people across ages. Sample-barcoded 5' priming and a J-beta primer mix drove a second PCR of about 6 to 12 cycles. Each sample yielded at least 2.5 million CDR3-containing paired-end reads. TCRdb reprocessed the 5' RACE reads with MiXCR, giving one entry per CDR3 protein. Of around 970,000 distinct CDR3 sequences in the sample, roughly half are singletons; the top ten hold around a fifth. Notes on the study in general: The CMV status of each donor remained undetermined, and this could have confounded shifts in expanded clonotypes. Whereas aged donors had fewer naive CD4+ cells, long-lived donors had more of them and higher diversity.

The V end lost 0 bases, the J end lost 0 bases, and 6 bases lay between the germline ends. The germline gives CDR1 SGHTA, CDR2 FQGNSA. The CDR3 has 15 residues. The source of this sequence is an older woman in good health. The material sequenced was blood. The rearrangement uses TRBV7-2 and TRBJ2-4; D ambiguous. The CDR3 bases are TGTGCCAGCAGCTTAGCGTTCCTAGCCAAAAACATTCAGTACTTC. Protein product: CASSLAFLAKNIQYF.